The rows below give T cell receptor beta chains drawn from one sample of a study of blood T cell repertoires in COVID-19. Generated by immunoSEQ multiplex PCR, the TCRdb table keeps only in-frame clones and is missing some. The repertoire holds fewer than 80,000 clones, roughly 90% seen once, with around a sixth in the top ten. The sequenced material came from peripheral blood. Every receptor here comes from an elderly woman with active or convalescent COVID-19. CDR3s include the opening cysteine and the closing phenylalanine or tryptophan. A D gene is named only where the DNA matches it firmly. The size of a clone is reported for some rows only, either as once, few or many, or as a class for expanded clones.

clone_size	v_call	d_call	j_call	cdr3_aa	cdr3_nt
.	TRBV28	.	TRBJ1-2	CASSPPGGGYGYTF	TGTGCCAGCAGCCCCCCGGGGGGCGGCTATGGCTACACCTTC
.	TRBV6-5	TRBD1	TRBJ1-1	CASSSTGGKSTEAFF	TGTGCCAGCAGTTCGACAGGGGGCAAGTCTACTGAAGCTTTCTTT
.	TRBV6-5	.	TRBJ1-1	CASSYAQQGNTEAFF	TGTGCCAGCAGTTACGCACAACAGGGGAACACTGAAGCTTTCTTT
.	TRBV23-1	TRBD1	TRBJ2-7	CASSREDRGEQYF	TGCGCCAGCAGTCGAGAAGACAGGGGCGAGCAGTACTTC
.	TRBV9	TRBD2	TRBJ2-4	CASSVTSGGPGNIQYF	TGTGCCAGCAGCGTGACTAGCGGGGGCCCCGGAAACATTCAGTACTTC
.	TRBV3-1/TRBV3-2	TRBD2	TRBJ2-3	CASSQIAGADTQYF	TGTGCCAGCAGCCAGATAGCGGGGGCAGATACGCAGTATTTT
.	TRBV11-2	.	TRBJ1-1	CASSLTGNPEAFF	TGTGCCAGCAGCTTAACGGGGAACCCTGAAGCTTTCTTT
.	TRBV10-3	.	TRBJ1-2	CAISERSPNYGYTF	TGTGCCATCAGTGAAAGAAGCCCCAACTATGGCTACACCTTC
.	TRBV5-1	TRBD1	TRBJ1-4	CASSLVQGAFREKLFF	TGCGCCAGCAGCTTGGTACAGGGGGCTTTTAGGGAAAAACTGTTTTTT
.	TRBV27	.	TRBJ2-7	CASSQLGSGEQYF	TGTGCCAGCAGTCAACTAGGGAGCGGCGAGCAGTACTTC
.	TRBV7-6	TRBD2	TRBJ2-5	CASSLEAGERETQYF	TGTGCCAGCAGCTTAGAGGCGGGGGAGAGAGAGACCCAGTACTTC
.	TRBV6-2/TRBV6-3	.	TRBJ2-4	CASSFLGGPVGAKNIQYF	TGTGCCAGCAGTTTCCTGGGGGGGCCAGTAGGGGCCAAAAACATTCAGTACTTC
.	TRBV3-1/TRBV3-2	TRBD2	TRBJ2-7	CASSQVAGASYEQYF	TGTGCCAGCAGCCAAGTAGCGGGGGCGTCCTACGAGCAGTACTTC
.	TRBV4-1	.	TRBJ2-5	CASSFRVSWQETQYF	TGCGCCAGCAGTTTCAGGGTGTCATGGCAAGAGACCCAGTACTTC
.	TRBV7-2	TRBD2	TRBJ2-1	CASSLALAGGDDEQFF	TGTGCCAGCAGCTTAGCGCTAGCGGGGGGGGATGATGAGCAGTTCTTC
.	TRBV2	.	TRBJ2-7	CASSASRVTYEQYF	TGTGCCAGCAGTGCAAGTCGAGTAACCTACGAGCAGTACTTC
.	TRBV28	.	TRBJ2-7	CASSTDYEQYF	TGTGCCAGCAGTACTGACTACGAGCAGTACTTC
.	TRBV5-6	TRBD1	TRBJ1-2	CASSWDRGPSGYTF	TGTGCCAGCAGCTGGGACAGGGGGCCTAGTGGCTACACCTTC
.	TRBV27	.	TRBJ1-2	CASSRTGNGYTF	TGTGCCAGCAGTAGAACAGGGAATGGCTACACCTTC
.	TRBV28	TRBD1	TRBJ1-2	CASTDRVGGYTF	TGTGCCAGCACCGACAGGGTAGGCGGCTACACCTTC
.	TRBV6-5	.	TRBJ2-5	CASSLQYQETQYF	TGTGCCAGCAGCCTCCAGTACCAAGAGACCCAGTACTTC
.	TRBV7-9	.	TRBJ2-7	CASSLSGYEQYF	TGTGCCAGCAGCTTATCCGGTTACGAGCAGTACTTC
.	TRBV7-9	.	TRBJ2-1	CASCYSGLSSYNEQFF	TGTGCCAGCTGCTACAGCGGGTTAAGCTCCTACAATGAGCAGTTCTTC
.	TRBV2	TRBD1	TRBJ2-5	CASRLGDRQYF	TGTGCCAGCAGATTGGGGGACAGACAGTACTTC
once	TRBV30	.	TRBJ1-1	CAWSPQGYEAFF	TGTGCCTGGAGCCCCCAGGGGTATGAAGCTTTCTTT
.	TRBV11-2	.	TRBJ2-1	CASSSRGGNYNEQFF	TGTGCCAGCAGCTCCCGCGGGGGCAATTACAATGAGCAGTTCTTC
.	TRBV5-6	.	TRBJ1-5	CASSIGTNSNQPQHF	TGTGCCAGCAGCATTGGGACAAATAGCAATCAGCCCCAGCATTTT
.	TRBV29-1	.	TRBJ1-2	CSVEVAGDNYGYTF	TGCAGCGTTGAAGTGGCAGGGGATAACTATGGCTACACCTTC
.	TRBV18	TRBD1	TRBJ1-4	CASSQLRGPDEKLFF	TGTGCCAGCTCCCAACTCAGGGGGCCGGATGAAAAACTGTTTTTT
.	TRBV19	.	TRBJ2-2	CASSIVSGNTGELFF	TGTGCCAGTAGTATAGTTAGCGGGAACACCGGGGAGCTGTTTTTT
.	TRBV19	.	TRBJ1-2	CASRSDWVVNYGYTF	TGTGCCAGTAGATCCGACTGGGTAGTTAACTATGGCTACACCTTC
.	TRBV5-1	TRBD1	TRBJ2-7	CASSVSPGTGVSYEQYF	TGCGCCAGCAGCGTCTCACCGGGGACAGGGGTCTCCTACGAGCAGTACTTC
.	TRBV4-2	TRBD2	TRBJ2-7	CASSLTSGGAYASYEQYF	TGTGCCAGCAGCCTGACTAGCGGGGGTGCCTACGCCTCCTACGAGCAGTACTTC
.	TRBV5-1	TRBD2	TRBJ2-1	CASSFLASGGAYNEQFF	TGCGCCAGCAGCTTCCTGGCTAGCGGGGGGGCTTACAATGAGCAGTTCTTC
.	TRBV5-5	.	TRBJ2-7	CASSLAGSYEQYF	TGTGCCAGCAGCTTAGCAGGCTCCTACGAGCAGTACTTC
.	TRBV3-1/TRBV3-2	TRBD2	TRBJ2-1	CASSLISGGALNEQFF	TGTGCCAGCAGCCTAATTAGCGGGGGGGCCCTTAATGAGCAGTTCTTC
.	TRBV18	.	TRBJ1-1	CASSPAPRRTEAFF	TGTGCCAGCTCACCAGCCCCTAGGAGGACTGAAGCTTTCTTT
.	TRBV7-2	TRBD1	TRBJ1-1	CASSWTGGTNTEAFF	TGTGCCAGCAGCTGGACAGGGGGCACCAACACTGAAGCTTTCTTT
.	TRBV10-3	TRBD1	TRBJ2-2	CAIRRQGAGTGELFF	TGTGCCATCAGGAGACAGGGGGCGGGCACCGGGGAGCTGTTTTTT
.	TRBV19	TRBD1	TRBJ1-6	CASSILTGTGTSPLHF	TGTGCCAGTAGTATCCTGACCGGGACAGGGACTTCACCCCTCCACTTT
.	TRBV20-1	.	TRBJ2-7	CSALHREQYF	TGCAGTGCCCTTCATAGAGAGCAGTACTTC
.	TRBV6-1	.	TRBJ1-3	CASSGIWNERGNTIYF	TGTGCCAGCAGTGGTATCTGGAACGAGCGTGGAAACACCATATATTTT
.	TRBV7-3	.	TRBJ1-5	CASSLGGLQVKEVNQPQHF	TGTGCCAGCAGCTTAGGGGGGTTACAGGTGAAGGAGGTCAATCAGCCCCAGCATTTT
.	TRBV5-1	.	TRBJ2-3	CASSELPSTDTQYF	TGCGCCAGCAGCGAACTTCCTAGCACAGATACGCAGTATTTT
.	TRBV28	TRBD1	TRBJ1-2	CASSLFPQGGNGYTF	TGTGCCAGCAGTTTATTCCCACAGGGGGGTAATGGCTACACCTTC
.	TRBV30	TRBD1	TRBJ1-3	CAWGQGGNTIYF	TGTGCCTGGGGACAGGGCGGAAACACCATATATTTT
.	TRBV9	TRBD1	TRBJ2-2	CASSVGGGRSGELFF	TGTGCCAGCAGCGTAGGAGGGGGCCGGTCCGGGGAGCTGTTTTTT
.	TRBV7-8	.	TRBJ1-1	CASSLVQGGTEAFF	TGTGCCAGCAGCTTAGTTCAGGGAGGAACTGAAGCTTTCTTT
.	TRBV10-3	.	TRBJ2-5	CAVMDIVGETQYF	TGTGCCGTCATGGACATAGTCGGGGAGACCCAGTACTTC
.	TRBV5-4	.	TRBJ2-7	CASSGGGRGREQYF	TGTGCCAGCAGCGGGGGGGGGCGAGGTAGGGAGCAGTACTTC